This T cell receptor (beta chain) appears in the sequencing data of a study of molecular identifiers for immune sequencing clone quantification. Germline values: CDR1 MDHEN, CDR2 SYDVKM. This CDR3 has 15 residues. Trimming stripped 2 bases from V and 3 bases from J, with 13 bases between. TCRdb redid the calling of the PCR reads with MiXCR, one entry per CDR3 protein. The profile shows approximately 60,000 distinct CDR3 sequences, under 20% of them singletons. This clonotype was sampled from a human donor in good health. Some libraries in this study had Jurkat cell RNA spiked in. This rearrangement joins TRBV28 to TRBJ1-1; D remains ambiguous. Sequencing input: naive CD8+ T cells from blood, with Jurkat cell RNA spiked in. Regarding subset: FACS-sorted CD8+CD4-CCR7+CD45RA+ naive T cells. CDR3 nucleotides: TGTGCCAGCAGTTTACCCGGGGTCCCCCACACTGAAGCTTTCTTT. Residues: CASSLPGVPHTEAFF.